A selection of T cell receptor beta chains follows, all from one sample in a study of identical twins. TCRdb passed the 5' RACE reads through MiXCR, listing each CDR3 protein once. Of approximately 700,000 distinct CDR3 sequences listed, 5.5% to 6.5% are singletons. Sequencing was performed on naive T cells sorted from blood. The receptors were sampled from a man aged 18 to 29 in good health. Both conserved end residues are part of each CDR3. Fields, in order: J gene, D gene, V gene, clone size, CDR3 protein, CDR3 DNA. The D gene is left open where the match is weak. Rows may omit the clone size; those that give it use once, few, many or a size class.

TRBJ2-1 - TRBV7-9 once CGSSFSGEQFF TGTGGCAGCAGCTTCTCAGGTGAGCAGTTCTTC
TRBJ2-1 - TRBV29-1 many CSVDGSSRYNEQFF TGCAGCGTTGACGGGTCCTCCCGATACAATGAGCAGTTCTTC
TRBJ2-2 - TRBV4-1 many CASSQPRVSGELFF TGCGCCAGCAGCCAACCCAGAGTTTCCGGGGAGCTGTTTTTT
TRBJ2-2 - TRBV21-1 - CASSMGLAGRGELFF TGTGCCAGCAGCATGGGACTAGCCGGGAGAGGGGAGCTGTTTTTT
TRBJ1-5 - TRBV10-3 few CAISPTAGLSNQPQHF TGTGCCATCAGCCCAACGGCGGGCCTTAGCAATCAGCCCCAGCATTTT
TRBJ2-1 - TRBV24-1 many CATSDLGSEQFF TGTGCCACCAGTGATTTGGGGAGTGAGCAGTTCTTC
TRBJ2-2 TRBD1 TRBV5-6 many CASSRTRDRASTGELFF TGTGCCAGCAGCCGTACCCGGGACAGGGCGTCCACCGGGGAGCTGTTTTTT
TRBJ1-6 TRBD1 TRBV12-5 - CASGLVLGQGINNSPLHF TGTGCTAGTGGTTTGGTATTAGGACAGGGGATAAATAATTCACCCCTCCACTTT
TRBJ2-5 - TRBV14 - CASSQDSAARETQYF TGTGCCAGCAGCCAAGATAGCGCGGCTAGGGAGACCCAGTACTTC
TRBJ2-5 - TRBV29-1 - CSVTGHEEETQYF TGCAGCGTTACGGGACATGAAGAAGAGACCCAGTACTTC
TRBJ1-5 - TRBV12-3/TRBV12-4 - CASSFGLQGGQPQHF TGTGCCAGCAGTTTCGGGCTCCAGGGCGGTCAGCCCCAGCATTTT
TRBJ2-1 TRBD2 TRBV7-8 many CASSLIGGSGGSYNEQFF TGTGCCAGCAGCCTGATTGGGGGTAGCGGGGGCTCCTACAATGAGCAGTTCTTC
TRBJ2-2 TRBD2 TRBV7-8 - CASISSPGGYTGELFF TGTGCCAGCATAAGTTCCCCGGGGGGTTACACCGGGGAGCTGTTTTTT
TRBJ2-7 - TRBV20-1 - CSARGRDSGSYEQYF TGCAGTGCTAGAGGCCGGGACTCAGGCTCCTACGAGCAGTACTTC
TRBJ2-3 - TRBV9 many CASSVVHTDTQYF TGTGCCAGCAGCGTAGTCCACACAGATACGCAGTATTTT
TRBJ1-5 TRBD1 TRBV6-2/TRBV6-3 few CASRPWTGTRPQQPQHF TGTGCCAGCAGGCCCTGGACAGGGACCCGGCCCCAGCAGCCCCAGCATTTT
TRBJ2-6 - TRBV20-1 many CSAKVGNSGANVLTF TGCAGTGCTAAGGTGGGGAACTCTGGGGCCAACGTCCTGACTTTC
TRBJ2-6 - TRBV11-2 few CASPQPTPWANVLTF TGTGCCAGCCCCCAGCCCACACCGTGGGCCAACGTCCTGACTTTC
TRBJ1-1 - TRBV3-1 many CASSQETYPAFF TGTGCCAGCAGCCAAGAGACTTATCCAGCTTTCTTT
TRBJ1-2 TRBD1 TRBV6-1 - CASRTGRAGYTF TGTGCCAGCAGGACAGGGCGCGCGGGCTACACCTTC
TRBJ2-2 TRBD1 TRBV12-3/TRBV12-4 - CASRPDRVSTGELFF TGTGCCAGCAGACCGGACAGGGTGTCCACCGGGGAGCTGTTTTTT
TRBJ1-5 - TRBV20-1 few CSARKDRVNQPQHF TGCAGTGCTAGAAAGGACAGAGTCAATCAGCCCCAGCATTTT
TRBJ2-7 TRBD2 TRBV12-3/TRBV12-4 many CASSPMGLAGTYEQYF TGTGCCAGCAGTCCCATGGGACTAGCGGGAACCTACGAGCAGTACTTC
TRBJ1-3 - TRBV20-1 many CSAQRDTGNTIYF TGCAGTGCCCAGCGGGACACTGGAAACACCATATATTTT
TRBJ2-3 - TRBV5-1 many CASSPRESTDTQYF TGCGCCAGCAGCCCCCGTGAGAGCACAGATACGCAGTATTTT
TRBJ2-5 TRBD1 TRBV20-1 many CSALTGVETQYF TGCAGTGCTCTGACAGGGGTTGAGACCCAGTACTTC
TRBJ1-1 TRBD1 TRBV20-1 many CSARTGVGTEAFF TGCAGTGCGAGAACAGGGGTTGGGACTGAAGCTTTCTTT
TRBJ2-1 - TRBV3-1 few CASSQGLATGEQFF TGTGCCAGCAGCCAAGGTCTAGCCACCGGGGAGCAGTTCTTC
TRBJ1-6 TRBD1 TRBV5-1 many CASSSGRQGGADNSPLHF TGCGCCAGCAGCAGCGGGAGACAGGGGGGCGCGGACAATTCACCCCTCCACTTT
TRBJ1-1 - TRBV6-2/TRBV6-3 few CASRNARKTTEAFF TGTGCCAGCCGAAACGCGCGGAAGACCACTGAAGCTTTCTTT
TRBJ2-7 TRBD1 TRBV29-1 many CSVEDPGQGAYEQYF TGCAGCGTTGAAGATCCGGGACAGGGGGCCTACGAGCAGTACTTC
TRBJ1-2 - TRBV5-1 many CASSSDTGGANYGYTF TGCGCCAGCAGCTCAGATACCGGAGGGGCTAACTATGGCTACACCTTC
TRBJ2-6 - TRBV7-9 many CASGTGGANVLTF TGTGCCAGCGGAACAGGTGGGGCCAACGTCCTGACTTTC
TRBJ2-4 - TRBV12-5 few CASGLDADIQYF TGTGCTAGTGGTTTGGATGCGGACATTCAGTACTTC
TRBJ2-1 TRBD2 TRBV27 many CASSYREGLWQFF TGTGCCAGCAGTTATCGGGAGGGCCTTTGGCAGTTCTTC
TRBJ2-6 TRBD1 TRBV12-3/TRBV12-4 - CASSLVWDRVISGANVLTF TGTGCCAGCAGTTTAGTGTGGGACAGGGTAATTTCTGGGGCCAACGTCCTGACTTTC
TRBJ2-1 - TRBV5-1 many CASSRVRETYNEQFF TGCGCCAGCAGCCGAGTTAGGGAGACCTACAATGAGCAGTTCTTC
TRBJ2-1 - TRBV30 many CAGGRSSSYNEQFF TGTGCCGGGGGACGTTCCAGCTCCTACAATGAGCAGTTCTTC